This T cell receptor beta chain was obtained from a study of OX40 agonist ivuxolimab in advanced cancers. The CDR3 spans 15 residues. V was clipped by 0 bases and J by 0 bases; unmatched bases: 0. Assay: immunoSEQ multiplex PCR; the TCRdb copy retains only in-frame clones and omits some. The sample includes some 60,000 clones, around 87% of them seen just once. The sequencing used CD4+ or CD8+ T cells sorted from blood, collected in a trial of the OX40 agonist ivuxolimab. The sequence was collected from an adult with an advanced solid tumor such as melanoma, head and neck, liver or kidney cancer. The chain combines TRBV5-3 with TRBJ1-5, with 7 bases aligning to TRBD1. TRBV5-3 is an open reading frame, and its role is uncertain. The CDR3 region is CARSLGQGSNQPQHF. CDR3 DNA sequence: TGTGCCAGAAGCTTGGGACAGGGTAGCAATCAGCCCCAGCATTTT.